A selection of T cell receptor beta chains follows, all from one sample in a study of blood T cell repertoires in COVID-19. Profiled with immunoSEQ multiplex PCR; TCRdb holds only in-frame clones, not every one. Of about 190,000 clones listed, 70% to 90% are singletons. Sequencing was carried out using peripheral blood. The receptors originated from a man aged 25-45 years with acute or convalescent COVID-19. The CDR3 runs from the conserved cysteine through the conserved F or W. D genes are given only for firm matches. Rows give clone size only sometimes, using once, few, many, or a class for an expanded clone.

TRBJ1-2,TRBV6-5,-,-,TGTGCCAGCAGGGTCGCCCTCGAGAATCTTTATGGCTACACCTTC,CASRVALENLYGYTF
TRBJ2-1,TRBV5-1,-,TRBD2,TGCGCCAGCAGCTTGGAAGCGGGAGTGAGGAATGAGCAGTTCTTC,CASSLEAGVRNEQFF
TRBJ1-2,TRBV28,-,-,TGTGCCAGCAGTTTCGTTTACTCAAGCTATGGCTACACCTTC,CASSFVYSSYGYTF
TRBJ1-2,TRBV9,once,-,TGTGCCAGCAGCGTAAACCAGGGAAGCTACACCTTC,CASSVNQGSYTF
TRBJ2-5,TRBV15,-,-,TGTGCCACCAGCAGAGATCCAGCAGGGGAGACCCAGTACTTC,CATSRDPAGETQYF
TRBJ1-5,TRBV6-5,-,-,TGTGCCAGCAGCCCCGACAGAGGCGGCAATCAGCCCCAGCATTTT,CASSPDRGGNQPQHF
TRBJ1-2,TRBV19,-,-,TGTGCCAGTAGTGCCGGGACACAGAGATACGTTAACTATGGCTACACCTTC,CASSAGTQRYVNYGYTF
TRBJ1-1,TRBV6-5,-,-,TGTGCCAGCAGTTACGATGGGGCGCGGCTAGAAGCTTTCTTT,CASSYDGARLEAFF
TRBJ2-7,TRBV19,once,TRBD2,TGTGCCAGTACCTTAGGCAGCGGGGAAGGGGAGCAGTACTTC,CASTLGSGEGEQYF
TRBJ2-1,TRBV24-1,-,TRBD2,TGTGCCACCAGTGATTCCCATCGGACTAGCGGGAGTTACAATGAGCAGTTCTTC,CATSDSHRTSGSYNEQFF
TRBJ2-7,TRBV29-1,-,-,TGCAGCGTTGAAACAGGGACCCCCTTTTTCGAGCAGTACTTC,CSVETGTPFFEQYF
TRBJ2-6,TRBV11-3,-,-,TGTGCCAGCCACACAGCTTCTGTCCGCCGCTCTGGGGCCAACGTCCTGACTTTC,CASHTASVRRSGANVLTF
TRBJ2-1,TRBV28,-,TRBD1,TGTGCCAGCAGTTTATACAGGGGCAATGAGCAGTTCTTC,CASSLYRGNEQFF
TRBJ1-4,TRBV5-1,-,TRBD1,TGCGCCAGCAGCTCCTACGCAGGGGGGACAGGTTCAGAAAAACTGTTTTTT,CASSSYAGGTGSEKLFF
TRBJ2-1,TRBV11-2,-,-,TGTGCCAGCAGCATACTTTACAATGAGCAGTTCTTC,CASSILYNEQFF
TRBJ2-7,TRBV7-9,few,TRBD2,TGTGCCAGCAGTCCCATAGCGGGGGAACCCTACGAGCAGTACTTC,CASSPIAGEPYEQYF
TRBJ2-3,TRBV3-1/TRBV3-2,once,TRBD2,TGTGCCAGCAGCCAATTGTTTACTCGGTCTGGCGGGAGAGATCCCCCAGATACGCAGTATTTT,CASSQLFTRSGGRDPPDTQYF
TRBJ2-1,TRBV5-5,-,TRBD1,TGTGCCAGCAGCGCCGGGACAGGCCTTTACAATGAGCAGTTCTTC,CASSAGTGLYNEQFF
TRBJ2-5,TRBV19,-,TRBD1,TGTGCCAGTAGCCGGGACAGGGGTGGAAAGACCCAGTACTTC,CASSRDRGGKTQYF
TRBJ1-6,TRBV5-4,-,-,TGTGCCAGCAGCTTGGATGTGAGATATAATTCACCCCTCCACTTT,CASSLDVRYNSPLHF
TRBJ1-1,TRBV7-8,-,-,TGTGCCAGCAGTTCTAGCAACGGGTGGAACACTGAAGCTTTCTTT,CASSSSNGWNTEAFF
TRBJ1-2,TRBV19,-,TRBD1,TGTGCCAGTAGTGATTACAGGGGGCAGGGCTATGGCTACACCTTC,CASSDYRGQGYGYTF
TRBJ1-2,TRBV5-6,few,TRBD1,TGTGCCAGCAGCTCCGGGACAGGGGGCTATGGCTACACCTTC,CASSSGTGGYGYTF
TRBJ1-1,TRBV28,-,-,TGTGCCAGCGAGCGTGCGCCCGTGAACACTGAAGCTTTCTTT,CASERAPVNTEAFF
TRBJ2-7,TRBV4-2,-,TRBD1,TGTGCCAGCAGCCAAGCGGACAGGGCCCTTTCCTACGAGCAGTACTTC,CASSQADRALSYEQYF
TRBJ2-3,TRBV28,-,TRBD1,TGTGCCAGCAGTTCCCCCGGGACAGGTCCAGATACGCAGTATTTT,CASSSPGTGPDTQYF
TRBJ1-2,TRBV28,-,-,TGTGCCAGCAGTTTGCGGGGCTATGGCTACACCTTC,CASSLRGYGYTF
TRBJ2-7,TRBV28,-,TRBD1,TGTGCCAGCGGAAACAGGGGTCTCTACGAGCAGTACTTC,CASGNRGLYEQYF
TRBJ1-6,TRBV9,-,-,TGTGCCAGCAGCGTAGGGACAAATAATTCACCCCTCCACTTT,CASSVGTNNSPLHF
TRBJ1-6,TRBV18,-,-,TGTGCCAGCTCACCAACGACAGAAGTTAATTCACCCCTCCACTTT,CASSPTTEVNSPLHF
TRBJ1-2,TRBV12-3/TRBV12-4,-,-,TGTGCCAGCAGTCCGGGACTCTATGGCTACACCTTC,CASSPGLYGYTF
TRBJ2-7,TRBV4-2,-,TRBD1,TGTGCCAGCAGCCAAGTATTTGGCTTAAGACCGGGACAGTGGAACGAGCAGTACTTC,CASSQVFGLRPGQWNEQYF
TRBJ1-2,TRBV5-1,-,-,TGCGCCAGCAGCTGGGCCCCGGGGGGCGCGGACTATGGCTACACCTTC,CASSWAPGGADYGYTF
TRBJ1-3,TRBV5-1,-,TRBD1,TGCGCCAGCAGCCCCGGGACAGCTGGAAACACCATATATTTT,CASSPGTAGNTIYF
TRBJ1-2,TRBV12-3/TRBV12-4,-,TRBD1,TGTGCCAGCAGTTCCAACAGGGGTGGCGGCTACACCTTC,CASSSNRGGGYTF
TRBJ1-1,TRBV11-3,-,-,TGTGCCAGCAGCTTAGTAAGGGGGACTGAAGCTTTCTTT,CASSLVRGTEAFF
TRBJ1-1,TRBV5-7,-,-,TGTGCCAGCAGGACCCGGGAGCGAAGCACTGAAGCTTTCTTT,CASRTRERSTEAFF
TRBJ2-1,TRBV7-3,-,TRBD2,TGTGCCAGCAGCTTCTCCGGGACTAGCGTGTACAATGAGCAGTTCTTC,CASSFSGTSVYNEQFF
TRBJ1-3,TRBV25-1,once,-,TGTGCCAGCAGTGAACAGAAAAGAAACACCATATATTTT,CASSEQKRNTIYF
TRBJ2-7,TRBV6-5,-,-,TGTGCCAGCGCCGGGTCCTACGAGCAGTACTTC,CASAGSYEQYF
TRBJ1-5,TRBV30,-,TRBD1,TGTGCCTGGAGTCGTGGGACAGGGGAGGGTCAGCCCCAGCATTTT,CAWSRGTGEGQPQHF
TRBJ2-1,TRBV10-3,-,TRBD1,TGTGCCATCAGTGGATTAGGGGGCGGTTCCTACAATGAGCAGTTCTTC,CAISGLGGGSYNEQFF
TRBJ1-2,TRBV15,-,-,TGTGCCACCAGCAGAACACAGGGAGTCGGTGGCTACACCTTC,CATSRTQGVGGYTF
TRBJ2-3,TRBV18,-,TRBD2,TGTGCCAGCTCGCCCCGGGGAGTAGCGGGAACAGATACGCAGTATTTT,CASSPRGVAGTDTQYF
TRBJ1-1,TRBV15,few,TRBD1,TGTGCCACCAGCAGAGATGGACAGGGGGCTGCTTTCTTT,CATSRDGQGAAFF
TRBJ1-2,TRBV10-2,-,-,TGCGCCAGCAGTGAGACAGGTCACCCCGCCTATGGCTACACCTTC,CASSETGHPAYGYTF
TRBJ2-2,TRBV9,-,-,TGTGCCAGCAGCGTAGAGAGGGGGAGGGCCGGGGAGCTGTTTTTT,CASSVERGRAGELFF
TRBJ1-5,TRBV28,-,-,TGTGCCAGCAGTAGCGGAGTGGCCACAGCGGATCAGCCCCAGCATTTT,CASSSGVATADQPQHF
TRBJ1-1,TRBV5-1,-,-,TGCGCCACTTCCCCGAGCGCGCCTAACACTGAAGCTTTCTTT,CATSPSAPNTEAFF
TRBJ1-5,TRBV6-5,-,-,TGTGCCAGCAGTTACTCGAGGACATATAGCAATCAGCCCCAGCATTTT,CASSYSRTYSNQPQHF